Listed here is a single T cell receptor (beta chain). Its antigen is as yet unknown. Germline V CDR1 and CDR2: LGHDT, YNNKEL (reference sequence). V was clipped by 4 bases and J by 9 bases; unmatched bases: 9. The CDR3 is 14 amino acids. This sample is part of a study of naive and memory T cell subsets. Study-level results: A clonotype means one alpha or beta sequence, not an alpha/beta pair.

Both TRBC1 and TRBC2 were covered by a beta constant-region primer of two equimolar oligonucleotides. A 12-nucleotide UMI and the SP2 primer were added to the cDNA 3' end by oligonucleotide ligation. One entry per CDR3 protein results from TCRdb running MiXCR on the UMI-ligation and nested PCR reads. The table has 84,000 or so distinct CDR3 sequences, 7% seen once. CD4 T cells were positively selected, then CD8 T cells from the CD4-negative fraction. Cells stained for CD3, CD4, CD8, CD45RA, CD27 and viability were sorted into four CD45RA/CD27 subsets. This rearrangement joins TRBV3-1 to TRBJ2-1; 7 bases are shared with TRBD1. The receptor was isolated from a human donor in good health. Sequenced sample: central memory CD4+ T cells from blood. CDR3: CASSRVNQGVEQFF. Written as DNA, the CDR3 is TGTGCCAGCAGCCGGGTGAATCAGGGGGTTGAGCAGTTCTTC.